Listed below are T cell receptor beta chains from one sample, sequenced in a study of blood T cell repertoires in COVID-19. Profiled with immunoSEQ multiplex PCR; TCRdb holds only in-frame clones, not every one. This sample yields roughly 20,000 clones, of which approximately 86% are seen a single time; 9.5% to 12% belongs to the top ten. What was sequenced was peripheral blood. The receptors were sampled from a human donor in a cohort sampled during active COVID-19. Each CDR3 is given with its conserved first and last residue. Each record gives: J gene, clone size, D gene, V gene, CDR3 DNA, CDR3 protein. The D gene is left open where the match is weak. A clone size is listed for some rows: how often the clone was seen (once, few, many), or a class if it is expanded.

TRBJ2-7 | . | TRBD2 | TRBV30 | TGTGCCTGGGGACTAGTCAACTACGAGCAGTACTTC | CAWGLVNYEQYF
TRBJ1-2 | few | . | TRBV6-5 | TGTGCCAGCAGTTACGGGCGGGGAGTCTATGGCTACACCTTC | CASSYGRGVYGYTF
TRBJ1-1 | . | TRBD1 | TRBV7-2 | TGTGCCAGCAGCCCGCCGACAGGGTATGGAACTGAAGCTTTCTTT | CASSPPTGYGTEAFF
TRBJ2-1 | . | . | TRBV3-1/TRBV3-2 | TGTGCCAGCAGCCAAGTCGATGAGCAGTTCTTC | CASSQVDEQFF
TRBJ1-1 | . | TRBD1 | TRBV5-1 | TGCGCCAGCAGTGTCTCGGGGACAGCGAACACTGAAGCTTTCTTT | CASSVSGTANTEAFF
TRBJ2-7 | . | TRBD2 | TRBV7-9 | TGTGCCAGCAGCTCACCTAGCGGGAGCGGCGAGCAGTACTTC | CASSSPSGSGEQYF
TRBJ1-6 | . | . | TRBV11-2 | TGTGCCAGCAGCTTCTCGGTGCAGGGCGATTCACCCCTCCACTTT | CASSFSVQGDSPLHF
TRBJ2-5 | . | TRBD1 | TRBV5-1 | TGCGCCAGCAGCGGGGACAGGGGTGGCCAAGAGACCCAGTACTTC | CASSGDRGGQETQYF
TRBJ2-6 | . | TRBD2 | TRBV20-1 | TGCAGTGCTAGTGCACTAGCGGGTTTCTCTGGGGCCAACGTCCTGACTTTC | CSASALAGFSGANVLTF
TRBJ1-1 | once | . | TRBV19 | TGTGCCAGTAGTAAGGTCCGGGACATTCTGCGGGCTTTCTTT | CASSKVRDILRAFF
TRBJ1-6 | . | . | TRBV21-1 | TGTGCCAGCAGCAAAAGACAGTGGAGTAATTCACCCCTCCACTTT | CASSKRQWSNSPLHF
TRBJ2-3 | . | TRBD1 | TRBV5-5 | TGTGCCAGCAGCCCGGCCCCGGGACAGGGGGGCACAGATACGCAGTATTTT | CASSPAPGQGGTDTQYF
TRBJ2-1 | . | TRBD2 | TRBV7-8 | TGTGCCAGCAGCCCGAGCGGGAGGGGCATTAGGGAGCAGTTCTTC | CASSPSGRGIREQFF
TRBJ2-1 | . | TRBD2 | TRBV3-1/TRBV3-2 | TGTGCCAGCAGCCAAGAAACTAGCGCGCTATACAATGAGCAGTTCTTC | CASSQETSALYNEQFF
TRBJ1-2 | . | TRBD1 | TRBV6-5 | TGTGCCAGCAGCCTACAGACAGGGGCGAACTATGGCTACACCTTC | CASSLQTGANYGYTF
TRBJ2-2 | . | TRBD2 | TRBV19 | TGTGCCAGTAGTAAGAGACTAGCGGGAGTCGCGAACACCGGGGAGCTGTTTTTT | CASSKRLAGVANTGELFF
TRBJ1-2 | once | . | TRBV9 | TGTGCCAGCAGCGTATCTGACAGGAGTTACTATGGCTACACCTTC | CASSVSDRSYYGYTF
TRBJ2-1 | . | TRBD1 | TRBV7-6 | TGTGCCAGCAGCCCAAGGGACAGCTACAATGAGCAGTTCTTC | CASSPRDSYNEQFF
TRBJ1-3 | . | . | TRBV9 | TGTGCCAGCAGCGTGGCCCCGCAGGGCGCCTCGGGAAACACCATATATTTT | CASSVAPQGASGNTIYF
TRBJ2-7 | . | . | TRBV18 | TGTGCCAGCTCACCACAAGGGGACTCCTACGAGCAGTACTTC | CASSPQGDSYEQYF
TRBJ2-3 | . | . | TRBV27 | TGTGCCAGCAGTTCCCCCGGGGAAGATACGCAGTATTTT | CASSSPGEDTQYF
TRBJ1-2 | . | TRBD1 | TRBV28 | TGTGCCACCCCCAGGGGACAGGGTCTGAAGGGCTACACCTTC | CATPRGQGLKGYTF
TRBJ2-1 | . | TRBD2 | TRBV7-8 | TGTGCCAGCAGCCCACGCCCAACGGGACTAGCGGGAGGTCCCATCGTCAATGAGCAGTTCTTC | CASSPRPTGLAGGPIVNEQFF
TRBJ2-7 | few | TRBD1 | TRBV5-1 | TGCGCCAGCAGCGCCGGACAGGGAAAATACGAGCAGTACTTC | CASSAGQGKYEQYF
TRBJ1-2 | . | TRBD1 | TRBV7-9 | TGTGCCAGCAGCCCCTCCGCAGGGGGCCAAGGTGGCTACACCTTC | CASSPSAGGQGGYTF
TRBJ1-1 | . | . | TRBV6-6 | TGTGCCAGCAGACAACACGGGGGGAACACTGAAGCTTTCTTT | CASRQHGGNTEAFF
TRBJ2-1 | . | . | TRBV7-9 | TGTGCCAGCAGCCTAGGGGACCTGGGACAACTAAGGTCCTACAATGAGCAGTTCTTC | CASSLGDLGQLRSYNEQFF
TRBJ2-7 | . | TRBD2 | TRBV28 | TGTGCCAGCAGTACAATCCCTAGCGGGAGGGCGGGCGAGCAGTACTTC | CASSTIPSGRAGEQYF
TRBJ2-7 | . | TRBD2 | TRBV29-1 | TGCAGCGTTTTAGCGGGGTACGAGCAGTACTTC | CSVLAGYEQYF
TRBJ1-6 | . | . | TRBV9 | TGTGCCAGCAGCGCCCTGGGGACCGCGGGGGCTTCACCCCTCCACTTT | CASSALGTAGASPLHF
TRBJ2-1 | . | . | TRBV2 | TGTGCCAGCCTCGCACAAGGAGGGAATCCGGATGAGCAGTTCTTC | CASLAQGGNPDEQFF
TRBJ1-1 | . | TRBD1 | TRBV29-1 | TGCAGCGCAGCGACAGGGGGGGTCGGCGGGGCTAACACTGAAGCTTTCTTT | CSAATGGVGGANTEAFF
TRBJ2-7 | . | TRBD2 | TRBV5-5 | TGTGCCAGCAGCTTGGCCCGGGGGGGCTCCTACGAGCAGTACTTC | CASSLARGGSYEQYF
TRBJ2-2 | . | TRBD2 | TRBV5-4 | TGTGCCAGCAGCCAGGGACTAGCGGGAGCCCTGAGTACCGGGGAGCTGTTTTTT | CASSQGLAGALSTGELFF
TRBJ2-7 | few | TRBD1 | TRBV29-1 | TGCAGCGTTGAGGGGACAGGGGGCGCGTACGAGCAGTACTTC | CSVEGTGGAYEQYF
TRBJ2-1 | once | TRBD2 | TRBV6-1 | TGTGCCAGCAGTGAACTAGCGGGGTCCTACAATGAGCAGTTCTTC | CASSELAGSYNEQFF
TRBJ2-1 | few | . | TRBV29-1 | TGCAGCGGCGAGCTCCTCGGGAATGAGCAGTTCTTC | CSGELLGNEQFF
TRBJ1-5 | . | TRBD1 | TRBV9 | TGTGCCAGCAGCCCTCCCCCTGGACAGGGCAATCAGCCCCAGCATTTT | CASSPPPGQGNQPQHF
TRBJ2-5 | once | . | TRBV9 | TGTGCCAGCAGCGTAGACCCGGTCACGTCGGGCCAAGAGACCCAGTACTTC | CASSVDPVTSGQETQYF
TRBJ2-7 | . | . | TRBV6-6 | TGTGCCAGCAGTTTGGACAGAAGTACCTACGTTGGGCAGTACTTC | CASSLDRSTYVGQYF
TRBJ1-5 | . | . | TRBV7-8 | TGTGCCAGCAGCTCGTCGACAGGAAATAGCAATCAGCCCCAGCATTTT | CASSSSTGNSNQPQHF
TRBJ2-1 | . | TRBD2 | TRBV2 | TGTGCCAGCAGTGGAGTTAGCGGGGGTTACAATGAGCAGTTCTTC | CASSGVSGGYNEQFF
TRBJ2-7 | . | TRBD1 | TRBV6-5 | TGTGCCAGCAGTTACAGGACAGGGATGAACGAGCAGTACTTC | CASSYRTGMNEQYF
TRBJ2-1 | . | TRBD1 | TRBV5-1 | TGCGCCAGCTCGCTGGACAGGGGATCCAACGAGCAGTTCTTC | CASSLDRGSNEQFF
TRBJ1-1 | . | . | TRBV5-1 | TGCGCCAGCAGCTCGGGTCTTTTAATGAACACTGAAGCTTTCTTT | CASSSGLLMNTEAFF
TRBJ2-2 | . | . | TRBV9 | TGTGCCAGCAGCGGAAGTCTAGCGTACGGGGAGCTGTTTTTT | CASSGSLAYGELFF
TRBJ2-6 | . | . | TRBV27 | TGTGCCAGCAGCTCAGGGGCGCTCGGGGCCAACGTCCTGACTTTC | CASSSGALGANVLTF
TRBJ2-3 | . | TRBD1 | TRBV30 | TGTGCCTGGAGTGCCCAGGGGGCGCTTACGCAGTATTTT | CAWSAQGALTQYF
TRBJ1-2 | . | TRBD1 | TRBV28 | TGTGCCAGCAGTTCCCAGGGGACAGCTAACTATGGCTACACCTTC | CASSSQGTANYGYTF
TRBJ2-7 | . | . | TRBV2 | TGTGCCAGCAGTGAGGGGCACCTTCCGTACTTC | CASSEGHLPYF